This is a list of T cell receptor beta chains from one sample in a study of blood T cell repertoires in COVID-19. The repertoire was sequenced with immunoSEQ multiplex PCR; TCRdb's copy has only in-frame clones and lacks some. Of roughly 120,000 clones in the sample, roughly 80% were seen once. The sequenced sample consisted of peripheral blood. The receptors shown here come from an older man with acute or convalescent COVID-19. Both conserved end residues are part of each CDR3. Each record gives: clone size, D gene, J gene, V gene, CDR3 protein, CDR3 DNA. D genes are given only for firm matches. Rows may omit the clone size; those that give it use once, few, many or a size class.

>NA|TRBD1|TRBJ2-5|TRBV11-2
CASSVDRVETQYF
TGTGCCAGCAGCGTCGACAGGGTAGAGACCCAGTACTTC
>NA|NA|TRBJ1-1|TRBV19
CASSNIGGNTEAFF
TGTGCCAGTAGTAACATAGGAGGGAACACTGAAGCTTTCTTT
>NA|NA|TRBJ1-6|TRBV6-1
CASSENQASSYNSPLHF
TGTGCCAGCAGTGAAAATCAGGCAAGCTCCTATAATTCACCCCTCCACTTT
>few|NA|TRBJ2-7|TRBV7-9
CASSSAGVSIYEQYF
TGTGCCAGCAGCTCGGCCGGGGTTTCCATATACGAGCAGTACTTC
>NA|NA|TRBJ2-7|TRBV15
CATSGNRDGEQYF
TGTGCCACCAGCGGGAACAGGGATGGCGAGCAGTACTTC
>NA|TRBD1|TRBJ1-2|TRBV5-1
CASRPMTGVDYGYTF
TGCGCCAGCAGACCAATGACAGGGGTGGACTATGGCTACACCTTC
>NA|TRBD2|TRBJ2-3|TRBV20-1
CSASRLAGSSDTQYF
TGCAGTGCTAGTCGACTAGCGGGGAGTTCGGATACGCAGTATTTT
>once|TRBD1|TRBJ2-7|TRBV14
CASSPTTGGKNEQYF
TGTGCCAGCAGCCCTACTACAGGGGGTAAAAACGAGCAGTACTTC
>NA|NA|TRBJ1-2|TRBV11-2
CASSRPATVNYGYTF
TGTGCCAGCAGCCGTCCCGCGACAGTTAACTATGGCTACACCTTC
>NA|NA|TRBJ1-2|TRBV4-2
CASSQEVAAEYGYTF
TGTGCCAGCAGCCAAGAAGTCGCGGCAGAGTATGGCTACACCTTC
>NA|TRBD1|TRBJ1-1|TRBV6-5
CASSYRGLAFF
TGTGCCAGCAGTTACAGGGGGCTTGCTTTCTTT
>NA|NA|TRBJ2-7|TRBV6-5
CASTSQDSPAYEQYF
TGTGCCAGCACCTCTCAGGACAGCCCAGCCTACGAGCAGTACTTC
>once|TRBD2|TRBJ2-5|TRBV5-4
CASSPQMGGEETQYF
TGTGCCAGCAGCCCGCAGATGGGGGGGGAAGAGACCCAGTACTTC
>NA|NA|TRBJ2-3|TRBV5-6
CASSPEGGFTDTQYF
TGTGCCAGCAGCCCGGAGGGCGGGTTCACAGATACGCAGTATTTT
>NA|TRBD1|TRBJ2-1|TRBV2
CASSDRGHRDNEQFF
TGTGCCAGCAGTGACAGGGGGCATCGGGACAATGAGCAGTTCTTC
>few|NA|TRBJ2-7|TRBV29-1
CSVLGGSHEQYF
TGCAGCGTCCTTGGGGGGTCCCACGAGCAGTACTTC
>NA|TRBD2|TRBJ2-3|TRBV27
CASSLSIQLAGGTDTQYF
TGTGCCAGCAGTTTATCGATTCAACTAGCGGGGGGCACAGATACGCAGTATTTT
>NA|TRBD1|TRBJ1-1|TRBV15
CATSKTGRVTEAFF
TGTGCCACCAGCAAGACAGGGCGGGTCACTGAAGCTTTCTTT
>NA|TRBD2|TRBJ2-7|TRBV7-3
CASSLSAGSNEQYF
TGTGCCAGCAGCTTGTCAGCGGGGTCTAACGAGCAGTACTTC
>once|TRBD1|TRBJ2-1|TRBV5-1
CATRPGTAQYNEQFF
TGCGCCACCCGCCCCGGGACAGCCCAATACAATGAGCAGTTCTTC
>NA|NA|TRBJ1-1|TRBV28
CASSPPGRVEAFF
TGTGCCAGCAGTCCCCCGGGGAGGGTTGAAGCTTTCTTT
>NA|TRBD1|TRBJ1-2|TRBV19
CASSNAIRGADGYTF
TGTGCCAGTAGTAACGCCATCAGGGGGGCGGATGGCTACACCTTC
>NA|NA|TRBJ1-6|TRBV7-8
CASSVQVPNSPLHF
TGTGCCAGCAGCGTACAGGTCCCGAATTCACCCCTCCACTTT
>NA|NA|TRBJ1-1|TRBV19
CASSIPQGLGEAFF
TGTGCCAGTAGTATCCCCCAGGGACTGGGTGAAGCTTTCTTT
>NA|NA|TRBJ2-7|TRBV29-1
CSVVPAGPRAYEQYF
TGCAGCGTTGTTCCGGCGGGGCCCCGGGCCTACGAGCAGTACTTC
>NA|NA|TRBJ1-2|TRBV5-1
CASSSALNRGLIGGYTF
TGCGCCAGCAGCTCCGCGCTTAACCGGGGACTAATCGGGGGCTACACCTTC